The 17 T cell receptor beta chains below all came from one sample that was sequenced in a study of T cells in tuberculosis. TCRdb's copy holds only in-frame clones and misses some; the assay was immunoSEQ multiplex PCR. The data show tens of thousands of clones, with roughly 95% seen just once and more than 1.3% held by the top ten. Noted time point: new active TB diagnosis, blood taken before or within 7 days of starting treatment. Material: PBMCs, obtained at tuberculosis diagnosis. The receptors come from an adult with tuberculosis.

The genes are TRBV6-5 and TRBJ2-7; possibly TRBD2 for D (5 bases). Between the trimmed V and J ends, which lost 0 bases and 1 base, there was a span of 7 bases. Germline V gene sequence: CDR1 MNHEY, CDR2 SVGAGI. The CDR3 covers 14 residues. The DNA for the CDR3 is TGTGCCAGCAGTTACTCCCGGGGTTCCTACGAGCAGTACTTC. Amino acid sequence: CASSYSRGSYEQYF.

V is TRBV6-1 and J is TRBJ1-1, with D perhaps TRBD1 (6 bases). Trimming shortened V by 2 bases and J by 1 base, and 14 bases separated the two germline ends. This CDR3 comprises 16 residues. The germline CDR1 and CDR2 sequences are MNHNS and SASEGT. The CDR3 nucleotides are TGTGCCAGCAGTGAACGAACCCGACAGGCGAACACTGAAGCTTTCTTT. The encoded protein is CASSERTRQANTEAFF.

The rearrangement joins TRBV28 to TRBJ1-2; 7 nucleotides align to TRBD1. The CDR3 length is 13 residues. Germline loops: CDR1 MDHEN, CDR2 SYDVKM. Trimming took 9 bases from V and 4 from J; bases not matched to a gene: 8. In nucleotides, the CDR3 is TGTGCCAGTAATTCACAGGGGAGCTATGGCTACACCTTC. This encodes CASNSQGSYGYTF.

This chain uses TRBV11-2 with TRBJ2-7, with 8 nucleotides matching TRBD1. The CDR3 contains 15 residues. V was pared by 5 bases and J by 2 bases, with 8 bases of the junction left unmatched. Germline CDR1 SGHAT, CDR2 FQNNGV. The CDR3 nucleotides are TGTGCCAGCAGCCTTCCTCCGGACAGGGCCTACGAGCAGTACTTC. Amino acid sequence: CASSLPPDRAYEQYF.

The genes are TRBV14 and TRBJ1-2, with D tentatively TRBD1 (6 bases). V was trimmed by 3 bases and J by 6 bases, leaving 11 bases between them. Germline V CDR1 and CDR2: SGHDN, FVKESK. The CDR3 totals 13 residues. The CDR3 sequence: CASSHLTGNGYTF. CDR3 coding DNA: TGTGCCAGCAGCCACCTCACAGGGAATGGCTACACCTTC.

This rearrangement joins TRBV5-1 to TRBJ2-2; tentatively, D is TRBD2 (6 bases). CDR3 length equals 16 residues. Germline assignment: CDR1 SGHRS and CDR2 YFSETQ. V was clipped by 0 bases and J by 1 base, with 10 bases between them. The CDR3, as DNA: TGCGCCAGCAGCTTGGGTTTGCGGGGGAACACCGGGGAGCTGTTTTTT. Its protein product is CASSLGLRGNTGELFF.

This chain links TRBV27 with TRBJ1-2; D is possibly TRBD1 (6 bases). Deletions cut 6 bases from V and 6 bases from J, with 20 bases between. The CDR3 spans 15 residues. CDR1 is MNHEY and CDR2 is SMNVEV in the germline V gene (reference sequence). CDR3 in amino acids: CASRPHRERRNGYTF. CDR3 DNA: TGTGCCAGCAGACCTCACAGGGAGCGGCGGAATGGCTACACCTTC.

This clone was counted between two and nine times. The V and J genes are TRBV15 and TRBJ2-3; 8 bases line up with TRBD2. The junction had 4 bases not matched to a gene; V was cut back by 0 bases and J by 2 bases. This CDR3 is built from 16 residues. Germline V CDR1 and CDR2: LNHNV, YYDKDF (reference sequence). CDR3 loop: CATSRDRGLVTDTQYF. The CDR3 DNA is TGTGCCACCAGCAGAGATCGGGGACTAGTCACAGATACGCAGTATTTT.

This chain joins TRBV5-3 and TRBJ2-1; 8 bases fit TRBD2. TRBV5-3 qualifies as an ORF whose function is uncertain. Losses at the gene ends were 7 bases for V and 6 bases for J; bases not matched to a gene: 9. CDR3 length: 14 amino acids. The CDR3 loop is CARVIGLAVNEQFF. For the CDR3, the DNA is TGTGCCAGAGTCATTGGACTAGCTGTCAATGAGCAGTTCTTC.

The chain links TRBV29-1 to TRBJ2-1; TRBD1 agrees at 9 bases. This CDR3 is built from 16 residues. CDR1 SQVTM and CDR2 ANQGSEA come from the germline V gene. J lost 9 bases, V lost 6 bases, and 18 bases had no gene match. The CDR3 bases are TGCAGCGTCCTTGCCATAGACAGGGGGGTTACGGGTGAGCAGTTCTTC. The encoded protein is CSVLAIDRGVTGEQFF.

The rearrangement links TRBV11-2 to TRBJ2-7; 7 positions agree with TRBD1. There are 18 residues in the CDR3. The V gene's germline CDR1 is SGHAT and CDR2 FQNNGV. V lost 4 bases, J lost 2 bases, and 17 bases stayed unmatched. CDR3 bases: TGTGCCAGCAGCTCCCTCTCGAGGGGGCAGGGACACACCTACGAGCAGTACTTC. Translated, it gives CASSSLSRGQGHTYEQYF.

The chain combines TRBV4-3 with TRBJ2-7; 12 positions match TRBD2. CDR1 is LGHNA and CDR2 is YSLEER in the germline V gene. The CDR3 covers 15 residues. J gave up 7 bases and V 4 bases, and 8 bases lay outside the gene matches. The CDR3 loop reads CASSPRLAGVREQYF. The CDR3 nucleotides are TGCGCCAGCAGCCCCAGACTAGCGGGAGTGCGGGAGCAGTACTTC.

This chain links TRBV5-1 with TRBJ2-2; 8 nucleotides match TRBD2. Losses at the gene ends were 7 bases for V and 0 bases for J; bases not matched to a gene: 5. Germline V gene data show CDR1 as SGHRS and CDR2 as YFSETQ. This CDR3 comprises 15 residues. The DNA of the CDR3 is TGCGCCAGCTACCGCGGGAGGACGAACACCGGGGAGCTGTTTTTT. Translated: CASYRGRTNTGELFF.

V gene TRBV6-1 combines with J gene TRBJ2-7; 7 bases match TRBD1. CDR1 and CDR2 from the germline V gene are MNHNS and SASEGT. The junction had 5 bases not matched to a gene; V was cut back by 5 bases and J by 1 base. The CDR3 sequence is 14 residues long. The CDR3 here is CASSPQGVSYEQYF. The CDR3 DNA reads as TGTGCCAGCAGTCCCCAGGGGGTTTCCTACGAGCAGTACTTC.

The chain employs TRBV19 and TRBJ1-5, with TRBD1 matching over 7 bases. Germline CDR1 is LNHDA and CDR2 is SQIVND (reference sequence). Trimming took 5 bases from V and 9 from J; bases not matched to a gene: 7. This CDR3 is 13 amino acids long. The chain's CDR3 is CASSDRVGWPQHF. The CDR3 nucleotides are TGTGCCAGTAGTGACAGGGTCGGTTGGCCCCAGCATTTT.

The rearrangement links TRBV15 to TRBJ1-1, with D possibly matching TRBD1 (6 bases). The V end lost 1 base, the J end lost 4 bases, and 10 bases lay between the germline ends. This CDR3 spans 14 amino acids. Germline loops: CDR1 LNHNV, CDR2 YYDKDF (reference sequence). The CDR3 sequence: CATSRGGRGTEAFF. The CDR3 DNA is TGTGCCACCAGCAGAGGGGGCAGGGGCACTGAAGCTTTCTTT.

In the case of this clone: This specimen includes other DNA sequences encoding the same CDR3. The CDR3 DNA sequence: TGTGCCAGCAGCTTATCGGGACTAGCGGCCGGGGAGCTGTTTTTT. This translates into CASSLSGLAAGELFF. J is TRBJ2-2 and V is TRBV7-2, with 11 bases lining up with TRBD2. CDR1 and CDR2 (germline): SGHTA, FQGNSA. CDR3 length: 15 amino acids. J was trimmed by 6 bases and V by 2 bases; bases with no gene match: 2.